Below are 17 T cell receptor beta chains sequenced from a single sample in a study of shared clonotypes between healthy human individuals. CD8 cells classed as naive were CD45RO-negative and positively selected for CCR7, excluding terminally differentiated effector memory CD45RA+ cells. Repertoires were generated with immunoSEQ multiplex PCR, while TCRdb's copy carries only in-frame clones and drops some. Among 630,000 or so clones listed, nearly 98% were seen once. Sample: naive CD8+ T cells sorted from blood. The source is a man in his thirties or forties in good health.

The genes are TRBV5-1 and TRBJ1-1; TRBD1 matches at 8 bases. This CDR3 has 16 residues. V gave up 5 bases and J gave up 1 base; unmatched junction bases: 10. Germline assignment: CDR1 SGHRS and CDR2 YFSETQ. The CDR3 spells CASRPGQGARNTEAFF. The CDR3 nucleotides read TGCGCCAGCAGGCCCGGGCAGGGGGCGCGGAACACTGAAGCTTTCTTT.

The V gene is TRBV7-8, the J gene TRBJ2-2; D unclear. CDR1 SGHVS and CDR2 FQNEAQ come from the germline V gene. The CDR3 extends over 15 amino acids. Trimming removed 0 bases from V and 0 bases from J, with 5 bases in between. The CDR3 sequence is CASSLAYANTGELFF. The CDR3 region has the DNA TGTGCCAGCAGCTTAGCCTACGCGAACACCGGGGAGCTGTTTTTT.

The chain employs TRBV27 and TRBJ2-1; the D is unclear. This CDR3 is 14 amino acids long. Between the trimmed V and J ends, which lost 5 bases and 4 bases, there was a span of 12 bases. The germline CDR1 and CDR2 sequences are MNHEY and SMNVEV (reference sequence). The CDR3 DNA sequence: TGTGCCAGCAGTAGCCGAGGAACATACAATGAGCAGTTCTTC. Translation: CASSSRGTYNEQFF.

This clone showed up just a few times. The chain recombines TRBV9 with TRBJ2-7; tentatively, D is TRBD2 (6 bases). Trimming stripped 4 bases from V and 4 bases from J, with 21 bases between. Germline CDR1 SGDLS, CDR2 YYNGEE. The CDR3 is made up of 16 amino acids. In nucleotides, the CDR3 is TGTGCCAGCAGCTCTGAGGAGAGCGGGTCCCCTTACGAGCAGTACTTC. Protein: CASSSEESGSPYEQYF.

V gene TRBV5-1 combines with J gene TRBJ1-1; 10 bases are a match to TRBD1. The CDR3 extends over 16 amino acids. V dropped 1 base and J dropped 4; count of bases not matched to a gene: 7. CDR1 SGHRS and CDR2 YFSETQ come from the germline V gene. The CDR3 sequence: CASSLTGTGVGTEAFF. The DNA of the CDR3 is TGCGCCAGCAGCTTGACCGGGACAGGGGTAGGCACTGAAGCTTTCTTT.

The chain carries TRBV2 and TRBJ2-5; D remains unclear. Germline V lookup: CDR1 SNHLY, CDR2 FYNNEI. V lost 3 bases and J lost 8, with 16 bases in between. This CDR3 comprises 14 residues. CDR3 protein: CASSEGFASSTQYF. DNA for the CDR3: TGTGCCAGCAGTGAGGGTTTCGCCTCGAGTACCCAGTACTTC.

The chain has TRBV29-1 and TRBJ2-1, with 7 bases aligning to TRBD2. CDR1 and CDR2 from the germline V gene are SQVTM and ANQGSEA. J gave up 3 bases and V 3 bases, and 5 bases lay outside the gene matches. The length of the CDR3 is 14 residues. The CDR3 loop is CSVDPGGGYNEQFF. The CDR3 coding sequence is TGCAGCGTTGATCCGGGAGGAGGCTACAATGAGCAGTTCTTC.

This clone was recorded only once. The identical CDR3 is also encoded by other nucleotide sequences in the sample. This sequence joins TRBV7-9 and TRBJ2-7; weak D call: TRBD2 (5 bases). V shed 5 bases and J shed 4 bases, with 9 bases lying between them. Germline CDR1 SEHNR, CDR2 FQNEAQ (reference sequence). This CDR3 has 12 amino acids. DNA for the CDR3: TGTGCCAGCAGCCCGGGCGGGTACGAGCAGTACTTC. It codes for CASSPGGYEQYF.

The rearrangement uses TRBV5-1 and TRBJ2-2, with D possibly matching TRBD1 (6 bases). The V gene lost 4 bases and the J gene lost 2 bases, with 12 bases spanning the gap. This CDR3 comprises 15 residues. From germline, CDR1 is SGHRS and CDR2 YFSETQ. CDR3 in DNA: TGCGCCAGCAGCCCCGGACAGATTAACACCGGGGAGCTGTTTTTT. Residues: CASSPGQINTGELFF.

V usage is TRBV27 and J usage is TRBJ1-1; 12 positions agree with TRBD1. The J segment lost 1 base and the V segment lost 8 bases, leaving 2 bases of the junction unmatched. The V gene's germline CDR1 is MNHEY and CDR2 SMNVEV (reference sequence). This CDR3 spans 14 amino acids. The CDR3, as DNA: TGTGCCAGCGGGACAGGGGGCGGGAACACTGAAGCTTTCTTT. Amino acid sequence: CASGTGGGNTEAFF.

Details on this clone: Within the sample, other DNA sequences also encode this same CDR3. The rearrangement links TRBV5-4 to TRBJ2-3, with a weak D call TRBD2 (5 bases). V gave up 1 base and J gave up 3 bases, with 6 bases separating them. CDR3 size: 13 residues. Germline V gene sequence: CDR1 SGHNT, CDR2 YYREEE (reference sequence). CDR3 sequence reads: CASSLRETDTQYF. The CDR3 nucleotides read TGTGCCAGCAGCTTGAGGGAGACAGATACGCAGTATTTT.

The CDR3: CARTAETGGGGTGELFF. The CDR3 coding sequence is TGTGCCAGAACAGCGGAAACAGGAGGAGGGGGCACCGGGGAGCTGTTTTTT. The chain employs TRBV7-9 and TRBJ2-2; D could derive from TRBD1 or TRBD2 (6 bases each). Trimming removed 9 bases from V and 4 bases from J, with 24 bases in between. The CDR3 loop spans 17 amino acids. CDR1 SEHNR and CDR2 FQNEAQ come from the germline V gene (reference sequence).

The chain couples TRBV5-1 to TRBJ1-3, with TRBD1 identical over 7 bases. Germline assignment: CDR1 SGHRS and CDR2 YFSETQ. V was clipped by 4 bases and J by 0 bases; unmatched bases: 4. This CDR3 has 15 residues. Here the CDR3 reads CASSPRGPSGNTIYF. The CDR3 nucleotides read TGCGCCAGCAGCCCGAGGGGGCCCTCTGGAAACACCATATATTTT.

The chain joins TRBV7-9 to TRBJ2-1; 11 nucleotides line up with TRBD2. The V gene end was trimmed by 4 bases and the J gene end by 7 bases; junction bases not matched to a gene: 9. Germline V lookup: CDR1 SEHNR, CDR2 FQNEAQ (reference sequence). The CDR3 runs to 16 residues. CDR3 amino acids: CASSSLLAGELNEQFF. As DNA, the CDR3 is TGTGCCAGCAGCTCCTTACTAGCGGGAGAGCTTAATGAGCAGTTCTTC.

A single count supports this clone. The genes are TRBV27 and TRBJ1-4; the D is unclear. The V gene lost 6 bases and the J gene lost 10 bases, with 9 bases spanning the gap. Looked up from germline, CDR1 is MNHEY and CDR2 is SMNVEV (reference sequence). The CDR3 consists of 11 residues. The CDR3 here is CASSNTGKLFF. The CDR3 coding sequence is TGTGCCAGCAGCAACACCGGAAAACTGTTTTTT.

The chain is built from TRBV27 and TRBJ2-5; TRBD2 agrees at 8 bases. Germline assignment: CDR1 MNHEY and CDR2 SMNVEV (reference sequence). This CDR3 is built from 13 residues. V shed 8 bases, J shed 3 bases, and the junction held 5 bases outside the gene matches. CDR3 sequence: CASRGGIEETQYF. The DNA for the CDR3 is TGTGCCAGCCGCGGGGGGATTGAAGAGACCCAGTACTTC.

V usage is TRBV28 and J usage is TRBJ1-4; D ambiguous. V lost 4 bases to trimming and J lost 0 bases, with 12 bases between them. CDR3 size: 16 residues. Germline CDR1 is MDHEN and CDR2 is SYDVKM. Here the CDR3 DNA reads TGTGCCAGCAGTTCCGGTCGTGAAGCAACTAATGAAAAACTGTTTTTT. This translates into CASSSGREATNEKLFF.